This passage covers 30 T cell receptor beta chains from one sample sequenced in a study of blood T cell repertoires in COVID-19. The assay was immunoSEQ multiplex PCR, and TCRdb's table has in-frame clones only and misses some. The profile covers 190,000 or so clones, with roughly 84% appearing a single time and about 9.1% taken by the ten largest. The sequencing sample was made of peripheral blood. The source is a woman older than 75 with acute or convalescent COVID-19.

J is TRBJ1-2 and V is TRBV5-1; 12 bases line up with TRBD1. V shed 0 bases, J shed 5 bases, and the junction held 5 bases outside the gene matches. This CDR3 is 16 amino acids long. Germline V lookup: CDR1 SGHRS, CDR2 YFSETQ. The CDR3 DNA reads as TGCGCCAGCAGCTTGGAGGGGACAGGGGGCGGATATGGCTACACCTTC. Amino acid sequence: CASSLEGTGGGYGYTF. The whole variable domain, remainder taken from reference TRBV5-1 and TRBJ1-2, is KAGVTQTPRYLIKTRGQQVTLSCSPISGHRSVSWYQQTPGQGLQFLFEYFSETQRNKGNFPGRFSGRQFSNSRSEMNVSTLELGDSALYLCASSLEGTGGGYGYTFGSGTRLTVV.

The rearrangement links TRBV5-6 to TRBJ1-5, with a tentative D call TRBD1 (6 bases). CDR1 is SGHDT and CDR2 is YYEEEE in the germline V gene. V was clipped by 3 bases and J by 8 bases, with 21 bases between them. There are 16 residues in the CDR3. CDR3 coding DNA: TGTGCCAGCAGCTCCCTGAAGAGGACAGCTTTTGAGCCCCAGCATTTT. This gives the protein CASSSLKRTAFEPQHF. Full variable domain (outside the CDR3, taken from reference TRBV5-6 and TRBJ1-5): DAGVTQSPTHLIKTRGQQVTLRCSPKSGHDTVSWYQQALGQGPQFIFQYYEEEERQRGNFPDRFSGHQFPNYSSELNVNALLLGDSALYLCASSSLKRTAFEPQHFGDGTRLSIL.

Comment on this clone: The junction and the germline gene differ at one end; a read error may be behind it. This chain joins TRBV10-3 and TRBJ1-2, with 8 bases aligning to TRBD1. Germline CDR1 and CDR2: ENHRY and SYGVKD. This CDR3 region has 15 residues. The CDR3 DNA is TGTGCCATCAGTAAGTCAGGGGGCGCGGAATATGGCTACACCTTC. This sequence encodes CAISKSGGAEYGYTF.

The CDR3 here is CASSHNPQGFGTEAFF. CDR3 DNA: TGTGCCAGCAGCCACAACCCTCAGGGGTTCGGCACTGAAGCTTTCTTT. The rearrangement joins TRBV3-1 (or the pseudogene TRBV3-2) to TRBJ1-1; D may be TRBD1 (6 bases). V dropped 3 bases and J dropped 4 bases, with 18 bases sitting between them. There are 16 residues in the CDR3. CDR1 LGHDT and CDR2 YNNKEL come from the germline V gene (reference sequence).

The chain is built from TRBV7-2 and TRBJ2-7; 9 positions agree with TRBD1. The CDR3 is made up of 16 amino acids. V trimming: 5 bases; J trimming: 0 bases; junction bases outside the gene matches: 8. Per germline, CDR1 SGHTA and CDR2 FQGNSA. CDR3 protein: CASSTNVGQGSYEQYF. DNA of the CDR3: TGTGCCAGCAGCACAAACGTGGGACAGGGCTCCTACGAGCAGTACTTC.

V and J are TRBV12-3 or TRBV12-4 and TRBJ1-2, with unresolved D. CDR3 length: 12 amino acids. Trimming took off 1 base at V and 8 bases at J, with 8 bases between the two ends. DNA of the CDR3: TGTGCCAGCAGTTTAGTCCCGAGAGGCTACACCTTC. Encoded protein: CASSLVPRGYTF.

This sequence joins TRBV6-1 and TRBJ2-6; 7 nucleotides align to TRBD1. The CDR3 consists of 15 residues. V shed 2 bases and J 2 bases; nucleotides not matched to a gene: 0. Germline CDR1 is MNHNS and CDR2 is SASEGT. The CDR3 loop is CASSEQGAGANVLTF. The CDR3 nucleotides are TGTGCCAGCAGTGAACAGGGGGCTGGGGCCAACGTCCTGACTTTC.

This chain joins TRBV10-1 and TRBJ2-1, with 8 nucleotides matching TRBD2. Germline CDR1 is WNHNN and CDR2 is SYGVQD (reference sequence). The CDR3 has 17 residues. V was pared by 0 bases and J by 0 bases, with 4 bases of the junction left unmatched. The CDR3 here is CASSESPSGGSYNEQFF. CDR3 in DNA: TGCGCCAGCAGTGAGTCCCCCAGCGGGGGCTCCTACAATGAGCAGTTCTTC.

The rearrangement links TRBV5-6 to TRBJ2-7, with 7 bases matching TRBD1. V was pared by 4 bases and J by 7 bases, with 8 bases of the junction left unmatched. This CDR3 comprises 13 residues. CDR1 is SGHDT and CDR2 is YYEEEE in the germline V gene. CDR3 sequence: CASSPGTVREQYF. CDR3 bases: TGTGCCAGCAGCCCCGGGACAGTGCGAGAGCAGTACTTC.

The V call is TRBV30, the J call TRBJ2-7, with TRBD2 matching over 13 bases. Germline-derived CDR1 and CDR2 are GTSNPN and SVGIG (reference sequence). The CDR3 extends over 15 amino acids. With 1 base clipped from V and 6 bases from J, the junction kept 6 bases outside the gene matches. CDR3 nucleotides: TGTGCCTGGAGTGCAAACAGACTAGCGGGAGGCGAGCAGTACTTC. It translates to CAWSANRLAGGEQYF.

This sequence joins TRBV5-5 and TRBJ2-7; TRBD1 agrees at 8 bases. The CDR3 length is 15 residues. The ends lost 2 bases at V and 7 bases at J; junction bases unmatched: 11. Per germline, CDR1 SGHKS and CDR2 YYEKEE (reference sequence). The CDR3 protein is CASSFQGRGPGEQYF. The CDR3 DNA follows: TGTGCCAGCAGCTTCCAAGGCAGGGGGCCGGGTGAGCAGTACTTC.

V is TRBV7-8 and J is TRBJ2-2, with a tentative D call TRBD2 (5 bases). CDR1 SGHVS and CDR2 FQNEAQ come from the germline V gene. V lost 8 bases and J lost 1, with 14 bases in between. The CDR3 is made up of 15 amino acids. The CDR3 coding sequence is TGTGCCAGCCCCTCCTGGGGAGTGAACACCGGGGAGCTGTTTTTT. As protein: CASPSWGVNTGELFF.

The chain carries TRBV3-1 (or the pseudogene TRBV3-2) and TRBJ1-2; D uncertain. The V end was cut by 1 base, the J end by 1 base, with 4 bases between. Germline CDR1 and CDR2: LGHDT and YNNKEL (reference sequence). This CDR3 is built from 13 residues. The CDR3 sequence is CASSQAGNYGYTF. In nucleotides, the CDR3 is TGTGCCAGCAGCCAAGCGGGTAACTATGGCTACACCTTC.

The gene calls are TRBV19 and TRBJ1-5; 7 nucleotides align to TRBD1. The V segment lost 4 bases and the J segment 1 base; nucleotides outside the gene matches: 7. CDR3 length: 16 amino acids. Germline values: CDR1 LNHDA, CDR2 SQIVND (reference sequence). The CDR3 nucleotides are TGTGCCAGTAGTAAGCTGGGGGGACAGAGCAATCAGCCCCAGCATTTT. It translates to CASSKLGGQSNQPQHF.

The chain has TRBV7-2 and TRBJ2-1, with D perhaps matching TRBD2 (6 bases). Germline V gives CDR1 SGHTA, CDR2 FQGNSA. Trimming cost V 3 bases and J 6 bases, with 21 bases left between them. The CDR3 contains 17 residues. CDR3 loop: CASSLRGGAPGSNEQFF. The CDR3, as DNA: TGTGCCAGCAGCTTGAGGGGCGGGGCCCCCGGGAGCAATGAGCAGTTCTTC.

This clone was counted between two and nine times. This chain joins TRBV10-2 and TRBJ1-1; D is unresolved. Germline assignment: CDR1 WSHSY and CDR2 SAAADI. There are 15 residues in the CDR3. V dropped 1 base and J dropped 0 bases, with 9 bases sitting between them. CDR3 nucleotides: TGCGCCAGCAGTGAGTATGGGCGAATGAACACTGAAGCTTTCTTT. Protein: CASSEYGRMNTEAFF.

V usage is TRBV7-2 and J usage is TRBJ1-2, with 12 bases fitting TRBD1. Trimming took 4 bases from V and 8 from J; bases not matched to a gene: 11. CDR1 is SGHTA, CDR2 FQGNSA, per germline. The CDR3 extends over 16 amino acids. In DNA form, the CDR3 reads TGTGCCAGCAGCTCGGGGACAGGGGGCTATGGCTGGGGCTACACCTTC. Its protein product is CASSSGTGGYGWGYTF.

This clone was picked up one time. The rearrangement links TRBV18 to TRBJ1-3, with TRBD1 matching 7 bases. The CDR3 length is 15 residues. V lost 7 bases and J lost 3; bases outside the gene matches: 9. Per germline, CDR1 KGHSH and CDR2 LQKENI. The CDR3: CASFQEGASGNTIYF. The CDR3 DNA is TGTGCCAGCTTTCAGGAGGGGGCAAGTGGAAACACCATATATTTT.

The V call is TRBV2, the J call TRBJ2-3; 11 bases line up with TRBD2. V gave up 1 base and J gave up 4 bases; unmatched junction bases: 1. CDR3 length equals 15 residues. Germline V CDR1 and CDR2: SNHLY, FYNNEI. CDR3 protein: CASSEVLAGADTQYF. The CDR3 DNA reads as TGTGCCAGCAGTGAAGTACTAGCGGGAGCAGATACGCAGTATTTT.

This chain connects TRBV6-2 or TRBV6-3 to TRBJ2-1, with 10 bases that match TRBD2. This CDR3 has 15 amino acids. CDR1 MNHEY and CDR2 SVGEGT come from the germline V gene. V was clipped by 2 bases and J by 2 bases; unmatched bases: 0. The CDR3 sequence is CASSYLAGAYNEQFF. The CDR3 DNA reads TGTGCCAGCAGTTACCTAGCGGGGGCCTACAATGAGCAGTTCTTC.

J is TRBJ2-6 and V is TRBV30, with 7 bases lining up with TRBD1. The germline CDR1 and CDR2 sequences are GTSNPN and SVGIG (reference sequence). The V segment lost 1 base and the J segment 0 bases; nucleotides outside the gene matches: 3. The CDR3 length is 16 residues. This chain's CDR3 is CAWSGTGNSGANVLTF. The CDR3 DNA is TGTGCCTGGAGTGGGACAGGAAACTCTGGGGCCAACGTCCTGACTTTC.

This clone appeared a single time. V is TRBV18 and J is TRBJ2-2; D might be TRBD2 (6 bases). The V end lost 6 bases, the J end lost 4 bases, and 12 bases lay between the germline ends. Germline values: CDR1 KGHSH, CDR2 LQKENI. The CDR3 consists of 14 residues. CDR3 sequence: CASSGGRATGELFF. CDR3 DNA sequence: TGTGCCAGCTCGGGAGGCAGGGCCACCGGGGAGCTGTTTTTT.

Comments on this clone: Germline and junction disagree at one end, which may indicate a read error. The rearrangement joins TRBV5-1 to TRBJ2-2; D possibly corresponds to TRBD2 (7 bases). This CDR3 region has 16 residues. Germline values: CDR1 SGHRS, CDR2 YFSETQ. In DNA form, the CDR3 reads TGCGCCAGCAGGTTGGGGGCTAGCGGAAGGGTCGGGGAGCTGTTTTTT. This codes for CASRLGASGRVGELFF.

This clone was detected a few times. Mismatch with germline at one junction end may stem from a read error. The chain combines TRBV7-2 with TRBJ1-2; TRBD1 agrees at 7 bases. Germline V lookup: CDR1 SGHTA, CDR2 FQGNSA. CDR3 size: 13 residues. The DNA of the CDR3 is TGTGCCAGCGGCTTACAGGGGCGCTGGGGCTACACCTTC. Protein sequence: CASGLQGRWGYTF.

This chain links TRBV10-3 with TRBJ1-4; D remains ambiguous. CDR3 length equals 11 residues. Trimming took off 10 bases at V and 5 bases at J, with 8 bases between the two ends. Germline V lookup: CDR1 ENHRY, CDR2 SYGVKD. For the CDR3, the DNA is TGTGCCACCCGAGGGAATGAAAAACTGTTTTTT. Translated: CATRGNEKLFF.

The genes are TRBV11-2 and TRBJ2-5; 9 bases map to TRBD1. V was clipped by 5 bases and J by 0 bases; unmatched bases: 4. The CDR3 has 15 residues. CDR1 is SGHAT and CDR2 is FQNNGV in the germline V gene. This CDR3 is CASSPRQGDQETQYF. The CDR3 DNA follows: TGTGCCAGCAGCCCCCGACAGGGGGACCAAGAGACCCAGTACTTC.

The J gene is TRBJ2-2, the V gene TRBV5-1, with TRBD1 matching 8 bases. This CDR3 region has 15 residues. Germline-derived CDR1 and CDR2 are SGHRS and YFSETQ. The V gene end was trimmed by 4 bases and the J gene end by 4 bases; junction bases not matched to a gene: 6. The CDR3 DNA follows: TGCGCCAGCAGCCGGACAGGGACGGGCACCGGGGAGCTGTTTTTT. It is translated as CASSRTGTGTGELFF.

V is TRBV6-5 and J is TRBJ1-1, with TRBD1 as a possible D gene (5 bases). V was trimmed by 2 bases and J by 1 base, leaving 8 bases between them. Germline assignment: CDR1 MNHEY and CDR2 SVGAGI. The CDR3 has 14 residues. The CDR3 DNA sequence: TGTGCCAGCAGTTACAGGGGTGGGAACACTGAAGCTTTCTTT. As protein: CASSYRGGNTEAFF.

The rearrangement uses TRBV27 and TRBJ2-7; no clear D gene. CDR3 length equals 13 residues. Germline V lookup: CDR1 MNHEY, CDR2 SMNVEV (reference sequence). The ends were cut back, 6 bases at V and 2 bases at J, with 11 bases in the middle. The CDR3 sequence: CASRSHGPYEQYF. The DNA of the CDR3 is TGTGCCAGCAGATCACATGGGCCCTACGAGCAGTACTTC.

The rearrangement links TRBV27 to TRBJ1-1; possibly TRBD1 for D (6 bases). This CDR3 is 13 amino acids long. Germline lookup yields CDR1 MNHEY and CDR2 SMNVEV (reference sequence). V was shortened by 1 base and J by 8 bases, with 11 bases between the two germline ends. In nucleotides, the CDR3 is TGTGCCAGCAGTTTATTAGGGAGGGGGGAAGCTTTCTTT. It translates to CASSLLGRGEAFF.